One T cell receptor beta chain is described in this entry. Other DNA variants within this sample encode the same CDR3. V lost 3 bases and J 0 bases, leaving 2 bases between the germline ends. Germline assignment: CDR1 SGHNT and CDR2 YYREEE (reference sequence). This CDR3 has 12 amino acids. This specimen belongs to a study of siplizumab effects on memory and regulatory T cells. In each sample, some 10^5 TCR templates were assayed. Profiled with immunoSEQ multiplex PCR; TCRdb holds only in-frame clones, not every one. The data contain 100,000 to 120,000 clones, roughly 92% of them singletons. This clonotype was sampled from a human donor in good health. The sample consisted of CD4+ T cells sorted from blood. The chain combines TRBV5-4 with TRBJ2-3; no definite D call. As DNA, the CDR3 is TGTGCCAGCAGCTCTAGCACAGATACGCAGTATTTT. Its protein is CASSSSTDTQYF.